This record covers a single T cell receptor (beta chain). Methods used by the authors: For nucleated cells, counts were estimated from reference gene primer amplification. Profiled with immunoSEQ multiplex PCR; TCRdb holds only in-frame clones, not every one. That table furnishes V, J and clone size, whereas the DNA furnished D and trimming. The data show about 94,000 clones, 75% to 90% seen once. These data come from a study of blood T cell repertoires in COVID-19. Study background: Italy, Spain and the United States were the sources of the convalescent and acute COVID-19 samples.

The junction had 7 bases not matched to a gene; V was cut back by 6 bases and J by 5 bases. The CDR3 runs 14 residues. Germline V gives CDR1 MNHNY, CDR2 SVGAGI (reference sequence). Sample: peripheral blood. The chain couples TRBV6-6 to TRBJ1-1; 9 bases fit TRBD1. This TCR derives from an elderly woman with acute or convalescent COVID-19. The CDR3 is CASSRDRGYTEAFF. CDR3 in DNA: TGTGCCAGCAGCCGCGACAGGGGGTATACTGAAGCTTTCTTT.